The next 25 T cell receptor beta chains were all read from a single sample in a study of T cell repertoires in ileal Crohn's disease (dated by TCRdb to the late 2010s). The protocol used for the library was the immunoSEQ multiplex PCR assay. TCRdb mirrors the immuneACCESS table, restricted to in-frame sequences. Some clones are absent from its copies; in checked studies, under half trace to an unresolved V gene, and the reason for the others is unknown. This sample has under 5,000 clones in its table, and 69% of those were observed once. The ten largest clones represent 16% of the sample. Sample: ileal tissue. Every receptor here comes from an adult with Crohn's disease.

V gene TRBV15 combines with J gene TRBJ2-2, with 11 bases that match TRBD1. J gave up 6 bases and V 5 bases, and 8 bases lay outside the gene matches. The CDR3 extends over 16 amino acids. The germline V gene has CDR1 LNHNV and CDR2 YYDKDF (reference sequence). The CDR3 is CATSARDRGSPGELFF. Here the CDR3 DNA reads TGTGCCACCAGCGCCCGGGACAGGGGGTCCCCCGGGGAGCTGTTTTTT.

This chain connects TRBV30 to TRBJ2-7; 10 nucleotides line up with TRBD1. The CDR3 has 14 amino acids. The junction had 6 bases not matched to a gene; V was cut back by 4 bases and J by 3 bases. In germline, CDR1 is GTSNPN, CDR2 SVGIG (reference sequence). The CDR3 DNA reads TGTGCCTGGACCGAAGGGACAGGGGACTACGAGCAGTACTTC. Translation gives CAWTEGTGDYEQYF.

V gene TRBV6-1 combines with J gene TRBJ2-7, with 7 nucleotides matching TRBD2. Per germline, CDR1 MNHNS and CDR2 SASEGT. CDR3 length equals 15 residues. V dropped 3 bases and J dropped 0; count of bases not matched to a gene: 5. CDR3 protein: CASSESPGGSYEQYF. In DNA form, the CDR3 reads TGTGCCAGCAGTGAGTCGCCGGGAGGCTCCTACGAGCAGTACTTC.

The V gene is TRBV4-1, the J gene TRBJ2-3; D unclear. V was clipped by 1 base and J by 2 bases, with 4 bases between them. The length of the CDR3 is 13 residues. CDR1 and CDR2 from the germline V gene are MGHRA and YSYEKL. CDR3 loop: CASSQGNTDTQYF. The CDR3 bases are TGCGCCAGCAGCCAAGGTAACACAGATACGCAGTATTTT.

This clone is medium-sized. Other DNA sequences in the sample encode the same CDR3. The chain joins TRBV7-9 to TRBJ2-7; no clear D. CDR3 length: 13 residues. V shed 1 base and J shed 3 bases, with 7 bases lying between them. Per germline, CDR1 SEHNR and CDR2 FQNEAQ (reference sequence). The CDR3 spells CASSLELRYEQYF. The CDR3 nucleotides are TGTGCCAGCAGCTTAGAACTACGCTACGAGCAGTACTTC.

The V gene is TRBV5-6, the J gene TRBJ1-5; 7 bases match TRBD1. The CDR3 is made up of 16 amino acids. Trimming cost V 3 bases and J 1 base; bases outside gene matches: 7. Germline values: CDR1 SGHDT, CDR2 YYEEEE. The CDR3 region is CASSSRDRGSNQPQHF. For the CDR3, the DNA is TGTGCCAGCAGCTCCCGGGACAGAGGGAGCAATCAGCCCCAGCATTTT.

The chain is built from TRBV9 and TRBJ2-6; no clear D gene. V dropped 4 bases and J dropped 3 bases, with 8 bases sitting between them. The CDR3 is 14 amino acids. Germline CDR1 is SGDLS and CDR2 is YYNGEE. CDR3 in DNA: TGTGCCAGCAGCCCCCTAGGTGGGGCCAACGTCCTGACTTTC. The encoded protein is CASSPLGGANVLTF. The full variable domain, with the rest looked up from reference TRBV9 and TRBJ2-6, is DSGVTQTPKHLITATGQRVTLRCSPRSGDLSVYWYQQSLDQGLQFLIQYYNGEERAKGNILERFSAQQFPDLHSELNLSSLELGDSALYFCASSPLGGANVLTFGAGSRLTVL.

The J gene is TRBJ1-1, the V gene TRBV29-1; 8 nucleotides line up with TRBD1. The junction had 3 bases not matched to a gene; V was cut back by 6 bases and J by 6 bases. The CDR3 is 11 residues long. Germline CDR1 is SQVTM and CDR2 is ANQGSEA. As DNA, the CDR3 is TGCAGCGTCGCACAGGGGGCTGAAGCTTTCTTT. Amino acid sequence: CSVAQGAEAFF.

J is TRBJ2-7 and V is TRBV5-5; TRBD1 matches 7 bases. V was clipped by 5 bases and J by 0 bases; unmatched bases: 8. This CDR3 comprises 15 residues. Germline values: CDR1 SGHKS, CDR2 YYEKEE (reference sequence). For the CDR3, the DNA is TGTGCCAGCAGTCCCGACAGGGAGAGCTCCTACGAGCAGTACTTC. Amino acid sequence: CASSPDRESSYEQYF.

This chain links TRBV7-2 with TRBJ2-7; possible D gene TRBD1, 7 bases. Looked up from germline, CDR1 is SGHTA and CDR2 is FQGNSA. Trimming pared 2 bases from V and 1 base from J, leaving 12 bases between. This CDR3 contains 15 residues. The DNA of the CDR3 is TGTGCCAGCAGCTTAAACCCAGGGGGGTCCTACGAGCAGTACTTC. Its protein product is CASSLNPGGSYEQYF.

This clone was counted between two and nine times. The chain combines TRBV30 with TRBJ1-5, with D possibly matching TRBD1 (5 bases). The CDR3 covers 15 residues. V lost 0 bases to trimming and J lost 7 bases, with 16 bases between them. Germline V gives CDR1 GTSNPN, CDR2 SVGIG (reference sequence). Here the CDR3 DNA reads TGTGCCTGGAGTGTGTTCGGGGGGGATGGACAGCCCCAGCATTTT. It encodes CAWSVFGGDGQPQHF.

Remarks on this clone: The sample holds other DNA sequences that translate to the same CDR3. DNA of the CDR3: TGTGCCAGCAGTTACTCCGGACAGGGGAGTGAAAAACTGTTTTTT. The encoded protein is CASSYSGQGSEKLFF. The chain joins TRBV6-5 to TRBJ1-4; 9 bases line up with TRBD1. CDR3 size: 15 residues. Germline values: CDR1 MNHEY, CDR2 SVGAGI. J gave up 7 bases and V 0 bases, and 3 bases lay outside the gene matches.

The gene calls are TRBV18 and TRBJ2-1, with 10 bases identical to TRBD2. CDR1 is KGHSH and CDR2 is LQKENI in the germline V gene. The CDR3 length is 15 residues. V lost 3 bases and J lost 4; bases outside the gene matches: 3. CDR3 loop: CASSPLTSGYNEQFF. CDR3 nucleotide sequence: TGTGCCAGCTCACCGTTGACTAGCGGGTACAATGAGCAGTTCTTC.

CDR3 bases: TGTGCCAGCAGCCGGACTAGCGGGGGGGCTACAGATACGCAGTATTTT. Encoded protein: CASSRTSGGATDTQYF. The V call is TRBV27, the J call TRBJ2-3, with 15 bases fitting TRBD2. J was trimmed by 3 bases and V by 6 bases; bases with no gene match: 4. The germline gives CDR1 MNHEY, CDR2 SMNVEV (reference sequence). The CDR3 consists of 16 residues.

The CDR3 reads CASSLDGLRGRVGYTF. CDR3 nucleotides: TGTGCCAGCAGCTTAGATGGGTTAAGGGGCCGGGTTGGCTACACCTTC. The rearrangement joins TRBV11-3 to TRBJ1-2; the D gene is possibly TRBD1 (5 bases). V lost 0 bases and J 7 bases, leaving 18 bases between the germline ends. Germline V gives CDR1 SGHNT, CDR2 YENEEA. The CDR3 spans 16 residues.

The chain employs TRBV2 and TRBJ1-2, with 7 bases lining up with TRBD1. The CDR3 length is 13 residues. V shed 8 bases and J 4 bases; nucleotides not matched to a gene: 7. The V gene's germline CDR1 is SNHLY and CDR2 FYNNEI. In DNA form, the CDR3 reads TGTGCCAGCCAGAACAGGGGCGGCTATGGCTACACCTTC. Translation: CASQNRGGYGYTF.

The chain is built from TRBV5-1 and TRBJ1-4; the D gene is possibly TRBD1 (5 bases). V was trimmed by 0 bases and J by 2 bases, leaving 11 bases between them. The CDR3 has 16 amino acids. CDR1 SGHRS and CDR2 YFSETQ come from the germline V gene. CDR3 protein: CASSLVQDATNEKLFF. The CDR3 nucleotides read TGCGCCAGCAGCTTGGTACAGGACGCGACTAATGAAAAACTGTTTTTT.

This rearrangement joins TRBV6-1 to TRBJ2-7, with 8 positions matching TRBD1. The CDR3 extends over 15 amino acids. Trimming at V came to 7 bases and at J to 2 bases, leaving 10 bases not matched to a gene. Germline V lookup: CDR1 MNHNS, CDR2 SASEGT. The CDR3 sequence: CASNPRGLDAYEQYF. CDR3 in DNA: TGTGCCAGCAATCCCAGGGGGCTGGACGCCTACGAGCAGTACTTC.

The sample holds one count of this clone. The genes are TRBV5-1 and TRBJ1-2; possible D gene TRBD1, 6 bases. V lost 4 bases to trimming and J lost 6 bases, with 16 bases between them. The germline gives CDR1 SGHRS, CDR2 YFSETQ. This CDR3 comprises 14 residues. CDR3 sequence: CASSIGGQQHGYTF. DNA for the CDR3: TGCGCCAGCAGCATTGGAGGACAGCAGCATGGCTACACCTTC.

The chain couples TRBV9 to TRBJ2-3; 10 nucleotides agree with TRBD2. V shed 4 bases, J shed 2 bases, and the junction held 4 bases outside the gene matches. In germline, CDR1 is SGDLS, CDR2 YYNGEE. This CDR3 is built from 15 residues. CDR3 bases: TGTGCCAGCAGCACTAGCGGGACAGACACAGATACGCAGTATTTT. The encoded protein is CASSTSGTDTDTQYF.

In DNA form, the CDR3 reads TGTGCCAGCTCATCCCGGGACAGGGGGCCGCAAGAGCAGTACTTC. The encoded protein is CASSSRDRGPQEQYF. J is TRBJ2-7 and V is TRBV18; 12 nucleotides line up with TRBD1. V trimming: 5 bases; J trimming: 7 bases; junction bases outside the gene matches: 9. From germline, CDR1 is KGHSH and CDR2 LQKENI. The CDR3 has 15 residues.

Only a few counts were recorded for this clone. The chain is built from TRBV18 and TRBJ2-3, with 11 bases identical to TRBD2. This CDR3 has 17 amino acids. Germline CDR1 and CDR2: KGHSH and LQKENI. Trimming took 4 bases from V and 9 from J; bases not matched to a gene: 15. CDR3 protein: CASSRQASGGPRETQYF. The CDR3 nucleotides read TGTGCCAGCTCACGCCAGGCTAGCGGGGGGCCGAGGGAAACGCAGTATTTT.

Here the CDR3 reads CASKDRANEQFF. DNA for the CDR3: TGTGCCAGCAAAGACAGGGCTAATGAGCAGTTCTTC. The chain carries TRBV2 and TRBJ2-1; 7 nucleotides agree with TRBD1. With 7 bases clipped from V and 7 bases from J, the junction kept 4 bases outside the gene matches. Germline CDR1 SNHLY, CDR2 FYNNEI. The CDR3 runs 12 residues.

The rearrangement links TRBV18 to TRBJ2-5; a possible D gene is TRBD1 (6 bases). V dropped 1 base and J dropped 0 bases, with 18 bases sitting between them. Germline values: CDR1 KGHSH, CDR2 LQKENI. The CDR3 covers 18 residues. CDR3 in DNA: TGTGCCAGCTCACCACGGTCTCCTTCAGGGGCCTACCAAGAGACCCAGTACTTC. Protein: CASSPRSPSGAYQETQYF.

The genes are TRBV5-6 and TRBJ2-1; 7 bases are shared with TRBD1. Germline V gives CDR1 SGHDT, CDR2 YYEEEE. Trimming took 5 bases from V and 9 from J; bases not matched to a gene: 8. CDR3 length: 13 amino acids. This CDR3 is CASRPTGWAEQFF. In DNA form, the CDR3 reads TGTGCCAGCAGGCCGACAGGGTGGGCTGAGCAGTTCTTC.